This entry features one TCR beta chain sequence. Its antigen is not known. J gave up 8 bases and V 0 bases, and 11 bases lay outside the gene matches. CDR1 and CDR2 from the germline V gene are SGHNT and YYREEE (reference sequence). The CDR3 spans 16 residues. In the naive CD8 group, cells lacked CD45RO and were positively selected for CCR7, so terminally differentiated effector memory CD45RA+ cells were left out. All donors were healthy HIV-negative adults lacking recent acute infections or vaccinations. Assay runs were performed at deep level. Genomic DNA of every subset was divided equally among multiple immunoSEQ plates. Data came from immunoSEQ multiplex PCR; TCRdb stores just in-frame clones and leaves some out. The sample shows about 2 million clones, about 95% of them seen only once. The sample belongs to a study of shared clonotypes between healthy human individuals. Whole-study results and caveats: Estimated clonotype richness was generally higher in naive than memory subsets.

The TCR comes from a man aged 18 to 29 in good health. This chain links TRBV5-4 with TRBJ1-2; 9 bases map to TRBD1. Sequencing was done on a sample of naive CD8+ T cells sorted from blood. CDR3 amino acids: CASSLGNRDRVEGYTF. The CDR3 bases are TGTGCCAGCAGCTTGGGGAACCGGGACAGGGTCGAAGGCTACACCTTC.